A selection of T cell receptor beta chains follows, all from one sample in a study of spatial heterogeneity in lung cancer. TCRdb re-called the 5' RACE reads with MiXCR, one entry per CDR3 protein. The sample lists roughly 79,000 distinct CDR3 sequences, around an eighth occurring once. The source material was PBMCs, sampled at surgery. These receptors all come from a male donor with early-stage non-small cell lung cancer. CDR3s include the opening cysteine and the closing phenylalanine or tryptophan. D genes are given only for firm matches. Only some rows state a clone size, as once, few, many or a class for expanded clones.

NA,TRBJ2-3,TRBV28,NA,TGTGCCAGCAGTTTAGGAGAGGGGGGAACAGATACGCAGTATTTT,CASSLGEGGTDTQYF
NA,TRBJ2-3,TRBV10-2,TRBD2,TGCGCCACTGGACTAGGAGATACGCAGTATTTT,CATGLGDTQYF
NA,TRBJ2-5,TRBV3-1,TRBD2,TGTGCCAGCAGCCCCCCTAGCGGGGGTAAGACCCAGTACTTC,CASSPPSGGKTQYF
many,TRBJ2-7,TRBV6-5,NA,TGTGCCAGCAGTTCCCTAACGCGGGGAAGCTCCTACGAGCAGTACTTC,CASSSLTRGSSYEQYF
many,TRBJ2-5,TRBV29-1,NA,TGCAGCGTTGAAGAATCGCCAGGGACTCAAGAGACCCAGTACTTC,CSVEESPGTQETQYF
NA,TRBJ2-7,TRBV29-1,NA,TGCAGCGTTGCCGGGACGGATCCCTACGAGCAGTACTTC,CSVAGTDPYEQYF
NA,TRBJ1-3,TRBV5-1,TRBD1,TGCGCCAGCAGACCGGGACAGGGATCTGGAAACACCATATATTTT,CASRPGQGSGNTIYF
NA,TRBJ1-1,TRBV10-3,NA,TGTGCCATCAGTGAGTCGACTCGGGGGGTCATAACTGCGAACACTGAAGCTTTCTTT,CAISESTRGVITANTEAFF
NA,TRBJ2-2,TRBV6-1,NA,TGTGCCAGCAGTGACGGGTGGGGCACCGGGGAGCTGTTTTTT,CASSDGWGTGELFF
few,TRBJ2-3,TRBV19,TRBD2,TGTGCCAGTGCACTAGCGGGAGCAGATACGCAGTATTTT,CASALAGADTQYF
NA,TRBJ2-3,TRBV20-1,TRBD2,TGCAGTGCTTTCTCGGGACTAGCGGGGGGGCGAGATACGCAGTATTTT,CSAFSGLAGGRDTQYF
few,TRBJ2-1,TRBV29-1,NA,TGCAGCGTTACCGGGCCTATGCCCGATGAGCAGTTCTTC,CSVTGPMPDEQFF
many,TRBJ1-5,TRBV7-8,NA,TGTGCCAGCAGCCAGAATGCGGGGGGCGATCAGCCCCAGCATTTT,CASSQNAGGDQPQHF
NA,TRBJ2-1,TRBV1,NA,TGCACCAGCAGCAACCGACTAGCGGGTACCTACAATGAGCAGTTCTTC,CTSSNRLAGTYNEQFF
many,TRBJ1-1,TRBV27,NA,TGTGCCAGCAGTTTGCGGGCCCGTACAGTTACTCGGAACACTGAAGCTTTCTTT,CASSLRARTVTRNTEAFF
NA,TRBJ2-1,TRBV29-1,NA,TGCAGCGTTGAAGTAGGGGCCTACAATGAGCAGTTCTTC,CSVEVGAYNEQFF
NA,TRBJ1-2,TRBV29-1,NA,TGCAGCGTTGAGCCCGAGTTTACCCCTGGCTACACCTTC,CSVEPEFTPGYTF
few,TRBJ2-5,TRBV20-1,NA,TGCAGCCAGCCCCGGGGGAACCAAGAGACCCAGTACTTC,CSQPRGNQETQYF
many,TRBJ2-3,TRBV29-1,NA,TGCAGCGTTGGCACGTACACAGATACGCAGTATTTT,CSVGTYTDTQYF
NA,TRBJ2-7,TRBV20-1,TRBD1,TGCAGTGCTAGGCCGACAGGGCCGATACTAACCTACGAGCAGTACTTC,CSARPTGPILTYEQYF
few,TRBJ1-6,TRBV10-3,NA,TGTGCCATCAGCCTGGAGCCCGGTAATTCACCCCTCCACTTT,CAISLEPGNSPLHF
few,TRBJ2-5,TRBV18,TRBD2,TGTGCCAGCTCACCACCGTCCGGGGGGGCCTACCAAGAGACCCAGTACTTC,CASSPPSGGAYQETQYF
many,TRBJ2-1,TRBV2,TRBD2,TGTGCCAGCAGTGAAAGACTAGCGGGAGAGAATGAGCAGTTCTTC,CASSERLAGENEQFF
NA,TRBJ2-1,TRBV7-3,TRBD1,TGTGCCAGCAGCCCCCGGACTGGGGACAGGGGGTACAATGAGCAGTTCTTC,CASSPRTGDRGYNEQFF
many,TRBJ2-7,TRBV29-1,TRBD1,TGCAGCGTTGTCTACGGACAGGGGGGATACGAGCAGTACTTC,CSVVYGQGGYEQYF
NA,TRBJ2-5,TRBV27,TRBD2,TGTGCCAGCAGTTTACGGGAGGACCAAGAGACCCAGTACTTC,CASSLREDQETQYF
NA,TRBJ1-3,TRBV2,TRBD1,TGTGCCAGCAGTGCCGGGACAGGGGTCGGAAACACCATATATTTT,CASSAGTGVGNTIYF
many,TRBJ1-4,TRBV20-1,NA,TGCAGTGCTAGAGATCCAGGGAGTGAAAAACTGTTTTTT,CSARDPGSEKLFF
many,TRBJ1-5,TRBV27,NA,TGTGCCAGCAGTTTTTTGGGTATCAATCAGCCCCAGCATTTT,CASSFLGINQPQHF
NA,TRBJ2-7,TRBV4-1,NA,TGCGCCAGCAGCCAAGCTCCGACTGGTTACTACGAGCAGTACTTC,CASSQAPTGYYEQYF